The 23 T cell receptor beta chains given below trace back to one sample, sequenced in a study of early T cells in non-severe SARS-CoV-2 infection. TCRdb recomputed calls from the 5' RACE reads with MiXCR, one row per CDR3 protein. The sample includes some 82,000 distinct CDR3 sequences, about 12% of them seen just once. Sequenced input: whole blood. The receptors were gathered from an adult who was a healthcare worker with PCR-confirmed SARS-CoV-2 infection or an uninfected control (not recorded which).

This clonotype was detected ten times or more. CDR3 sequence (DNA): TGCAGCGTTGAGCCCGGGTATGAGACCCAGTACTTC. This codes for CSVEPGYETQYF. J is TRBJ2-5 and V is TRBV29-1, with D unclear. Deletions cut 3 bases from V and 5 bases from J, with 10 bases between. The CDR3 is 12 amino acids. Germline loops: CDR1 SQVTM, CDR2 ANQGSEA.

This sequence joins TRBV3-1 and TRBJ1-2; tentative D call: TRBD1 (6 bases). The CDR3 loop spans 14 amino acids. The V end lost 1 base, the J end lost 4 bases, and 10 bases lay between the germline ends. Germline V lookup: CDR1 LGHDT, CDR2 YNNKEL (reference sequence). The CDR3 reads CASSQGGQLYGYTF. DNA of the CDR3: TGTGCCAGCAGCCAAGGCGGACAGCTCTATGGCTACACCTTC. The full variable domain, in which reference TRBV3-1 and TRBJ1-2 provide the parts outside the CDR3, is DTAVSQTPKYLVTQMGNDKSIKCEQNLGHDTMYWYKQDSKKFLKIMFSYNNKELIINETVPNRFSPKSPDKAHLNLHINSLELGDSAVYFCASSQGGQLYGYTFGSGTRLTVV.

A word on this clonotype: A much larger clone lies a single base off, so this may be a read error. The rearrangement joins TRBV5-1 to TRBJ2-2; D not certain. Germline CDR1 SGHRS, CDR2 YFSETQ. The CDR3 consists of 15 residues. As DNA, the CDR3 is TGCGCCAACAGCCTCGGTCCGCAGAACACCGGGGAGCTGTTTTTT. It codes for CANSLGPQNTGELFF.

The chain uses TRBV12-2 and TRBJ1-6. TRBV12-2 is flagged as a pseudogene. This CDR3 contains 13 residues. CDR3 nucleotides: TGTGCAAGTCGCTTAGCGACGGGGTCACCCCTCCACTTT. Protein product: CASRLATGSPLHF.

This clonotype occurred many times. This chain uses TRBV7-8 with TRBJ2-2, with D unresolved. CDR3 length: 15 residues. Trimming removed 5 bases from V and 0 bases from J, with 10 bases in between. The germline gives CDR1 SGHVS, CDR2 FQNEAQ. Here the CDR3 DNA reads TGTGCCAGCAGCACGAGGACGGCGAACACCGGGGAGCTGTTTTTT. Translated, it gives CASSTRTANTGELFF.

The genes are TRBV20-1 and TRBJ2-7; TRBD2 agrees at 8 bases. This CDR3 is 14 amino acids long. The V and J ends lost 6 bases and 7 bases, in that order; junction bases with no gene match: 14. Germline CDR1 and CDR2: DFQATT and SNEGSKA (reference sequence). This chain's CDR3 is CSASGLAFSWEQYF. The CDR3 DNA is TGCAGTGCAAGCGGACTAGCATTCTCTTGGGAGCAGTACTTC.

A few counts support this clonotype. V is TRBV5-4 and J is TRBJ2-7; no definite D call. There are 13 residues in the CDR3. Trimming pared 1 base from V and 6 bases from J, leaving 11 bases between. Germline CDR1 SGHNT, CDR2 YYREEE (reference sequence). This chain's CDR3 is CASSLRLPGEQYF. Written as DNA, the CDR3 is TGTGCCAGCAGCTTGAGGCTGCCCGGCGAGCAGTACTTC.

This chain joins TRBV3-1 and TRBJ2-1, with D perhaps TRBD1 (6 bases). V was cut by 0 bases and J by 9 bases, with 6 bases left in between. This CDR3 contains 12 residues. Germline values: CDR1 LGHDT, CDR2 YNNKEL (reference sequence). CDR3 region: CASSQEGGEQFF. The CDR3 DNA reads as TGTGCCAGCAGCCAAGAAGGGGGTGAGCAGTTCTTC.

This clonotype has ten or more counts. The chain joins TRBV11-2 to TRBJ2-3; 10 bases match TRBD1. Unmatched junction bases numbered 16, after V lost 8 bases and J lost 2 bases. CDR3 length equals 18 residues. Germline V lookup: CDR1 SGHAT, CDR2 FQNNGV. CDR3 in amino acids: CASFARDRGPRNTDTQYF. The CDR3 DNA sequence: TGTGCCAGCTTCGCTCGGGACAGGGGACCCCGTAACACAGATACGCAGTATTTT.

The rearrangement joins TRBV20-1 to TRBJ2-6; 7 bases line up with TRBD1. CDR3 length: 15 residues. The junction had 4 bases not matched to a gene; V was cut back by 4 bases and J by 1 base. Germline V gene lookup returns CDR1 DFQATT and CDR2 SNEGSKA (reference sequence). This CDR3 is CSATTGRSGANVLTF. The DNA of the CDR3 is TGCAGTGCTACGACAGGGCGTTCTGGGGCCAACGTCCTGACTTTC.

This clonotype has just a few counts. The gene calls are TRBV20-1 and TRBJ2-7, with 10 bases that match TRBD2. Trimming took 3 bases from V and 4 from J; bases not matched to a gene: 12. The germline V gene encodes CDR1 DFQATT and CDR2 SNEGSKA (reference sequence). The CDR3 has 16 amino acids. The CDR3 protein is CSASDPQLAGPYEQYF. The DNA for the CDR3 is TGCAGTGCTAGCGACCCCCAACTAGCGGGGCCATACGAGCAGTACTTC.

This clonotype has ten or more counts. This sequence joins TRBV11-2 and TRBJ2-5; D uncertain. V gave up 6 bases and J gave up 9 bases, with 11 bases separating them. In germline, CDR1 is SGHAT, CDR2 FQNNGV. CDR3 length: 11 residues. The CDR3 DNA is TGTGCCAGCAGTCGCCCTGCATCCCAGTACTTC. Translated, it gives CASSRPASQYF.

This rearrangement joins TRBV3-1 to TRBJ1-3, with D hard to call. Germline assignment: CDR1 LGHDT and CDR2 YNNKEL (reference sequence). Deletions cut 4 bases from V and 0 bases from J, with 1 base between. This CDR3 has 12 residues. The CDR3, as DNA: TGTGCCAGCAGCCTCTCTGGAAACACCATATATTTT. It yields the protein CASSLSGNTIYF.

This clonotype was recorded a few times. This chain links TRBV2 with TRBJ2-7, with D unresolved. The CDR3 totals 16 residues. V was trimmed by 3 bases and J by 2 bases, leaving 17 bases between them. The germline V gene has CDR1 SNHLY and CDR2 FYNNEI. CDR3 amino acids: CASSDFRSNSPYEQYF. In nucleotides, the CDR3 is TGTGCCAGCAGTGATTTTCGAAGTAACAGCCCCTACGAGCAGTACTTC.

The chain uses TRBV11-1 and TRBJ1-6; 8 bases agree with TRBD1. V was pared by 3 bases and J by 7 bases, with 5 bases of the junction left unmatched. Germline V CDR1 and CDR2: SGHAT, FQDESV (reference sequence). The CDR3 loop spans 15 amino acids. The CDR3 loop is CASSFLTGENSPLHF. CDR3 sequence (DNA): TGTGCCAGCAGCTTCTTGACAGGGGAGAATTCACCCCTCCACTTT.

This clonotype was seen repeatedly, ten times or more. The chain couples TRBV3-1 to TRBJ1-2; D is ambiguous. The CDR3 covers 11 residues. V lost 1 base and J 5 bases, leaving 2 bases between the germline ends. The V gene's germline CDR1 is LGHDT and CDR2 YNNKEL (reference sequence). The CDR3 sequence: CASSQGYGYTF. As DNA, the CDR3 is TGTGCCAGCAGCCAAGGTTATGGCTACACCTTC.

This chain uses TRBV6-2 or TRBV6-3 with TRBJ2-7; tentative D call: TRBD2 (5 bases). The CDR3 is made up of 12 amino acids. Germline CDR1 reads MNHEY; CDR2 reads SVGEGT. The ends were cut back, 7 bases at V and 1 base at J, with 8 bases in the middle. CDR3 nucleotides: TGTGCCAGCACTCGGGGTTCCTACGAGCAGTACTTC. Its protein is CASTRGSYEQYF.

The chain recombines TRBV12-5 with TRBJ2-5, with D perhaps matching TRBD2 (6 bases). V dropped 5 bases and J dropped 0 bases, with 13 bases sitting between them. CDR1 LGHNT and CDR2 FRNRAP come from the germline V gene. The CDR3 loop spans 15 amino acids. The chain's CDR3 is CASGHGGAYQETQYF. For the CDR3, the DNA is TGTGCTAGTGGTCACGGCGGGGCGTACCAAGAGACCCAGTACTTC.

The chain recombines TRBV20-1 with TRBJ1-3; D gene uncertain. Germline V gives CDR1 DFQATT, CDR2 SNEGSKA (reference sequence). V lost 2 bases to trimming and J lost 3 bases, with 14 bases between them. The CDR3 is 15 residues long. Here the CDR3 DNA reads TGCAGTGCTAGACGCCTCACGGGCTATGGAAACACCATATATTTT. Translation gives CSARRLTGYGNTIYF.

This clonotype was seen repeatedly, ten times or more. This rearrangement joins TRBV29-1 to TRBJ1-3; D uncertain. V was shortened by 4 bases and J by 4 bases, with 5 bases between the two germline ends. The CDR3 extends over 11 amino acids. Germline V CDR1 and CDR2: SQVTM, ANQGSEA. In DNA form, the CDR3 reads TGCAGCGTTGGCGCGGGAAACACCATATATTTT. Amino acids: CSVGAGNTIYF.

The chain carries TRBV5-1 and TRBJ2-1; D may be TRBD1 or TRBD2 (5 bases each). The germline V gene encodes CDR1 SGHRS and CDR2 YFSETQ. The CDR3 consists of 15 residues. The V and J ends lost 5 bases and 2 bases respectively, with 14 bases between them. This CDR3 reads CASSGGDSAYNEQFF. The CDR3 nucleotides read TGCGCCAGCAGTGGGGGAGACTCTGCCTACAATGAGCAGTTCTTC.

This clonotype was counted at least ten times. The V call is TRBV7-8, the J call TRBJ2-5; TRBD2 might be the D (7 bases). CDR1 and CDR2 from the germline V gene are SGHVS and FQNEAQ. This CDR3 region has 15 residues. Trimming stripped 5 bases from V and 7 bases from J, with 20 bases between. This CDR3 is CASSPPRGTQGTQYF. As DNA, the CDR3 is TGTGCCAGCAGCCCCCCGCGGGGGACACAGGGGACCCAGTACTTC.

The CDR3 is CSARSGLLTYEQYF. The CDR3 coding sequence is TGCAGCGCCCGGAGCGGACTACTCACCTACGAGCAGTACTTC. This sequence joins TRBV29-1 and TRBJ2-7; weak D call: TRBD2 (6 bases). The length of the CDR3 is 14 residues. V lost 7 bases and J lost 2, with 18 bases in between. CDR1 is SQVTM, CDR2 ANQGSEA, per germline.